The TCR beta chain under discussion was sequenced for a study of cytomegalovirus exposure and HLA in healthy donors. Study-level points and caveats: With further analysis later on, most CMV-associated TCR beta chains appeared HLA-restricted. An apparent linkage of common viral pathogens to several of the most significant clusters emerged in a later analysis.

PCR was performed using 60 Vbeta and 13 Jbeta primers. Produced via immunoSEQ multiplex PCR; TCRdb's table is partial and in-frame only. The sample records about 180,000 clones, approximately 78% being singletons. Turning to this clone: Its antigen is still unknown.

The V gene's germline CDR1 is LGHNA and CDR2 YSLEER. Trimming took off 1 base at V and 5 bases at J, with 8 bases between the two ends. The CDR3 is made up of 14 amino acids. The TCR sequence derives from a male donor in good health and CMV-seronegative. Sequences were obtained from PBMCs. The gene calls are TRBV4-3 and TRBJ2-2, with D perhaps matching TRBD1 (6 bases). DNA of the CDR3: TGCGCCAGCAGCCAAGCAGGGGAAACCGGGGAGCTGTTTTTT. It translates to CASSQAGETGELFF.